The next 30 T cell receptor beta chains were all read from a single sample in a study of PD-1 blockade in classical Hodgkin lymphoma. Relapse was seen in all patients after autologous stem cell transplantation, and brentuximab vedotin exposure was variable. Sequencing used immunoSEQ multiplex PCR; TCRdb keeps in-frame clones, though not all of them. Among almost 100,000 clones, around 90% were seen once, and the ten largest hold less than 3.5%. This specimen was peripheral blood mononuclear cells (PBMCs), taken at baseline. These receptors came from a human donor with classical Hodgkin lymphoma.

The chain uses TRBV27 and TRBJ2-5; D perhaps matches TRBD2 (5 bases). The CDR3 contains 14 residues. V shed 5 bases and J shed 5 bases, with 15 bases lying between them. CDR1 is MNHEY, CDR2 SMNVEV, per germline (reference sequence). CDR3 region: CASSPSGPHETQYF. CDR3 DNA sequence: TGTGCCAGCAGTCCGAGCGGTCCTCACGAGACCCAGTACTTC.

The sample holds one count of this clone. This sequence joins TRBV30 and TRBJ2-1; D ambiguous. This CDR3 contains 14 residues. Trimming shortened V by 0 bases and J by 6 bases, and 12 bases separated the two germline ends. The germline V gene has CDR1 GTSNPN and CDR2 SVGIG (reference sequence). CDR3 DNA: TGTGCCTGGAGTGTTGGCAGGCACTCCAATGAGCAGTTCTTC. Translated, it gives CAWSVGRHSNEQFF.

The J gene is TRBJ1-5, the V gene TRBV6-1; D remains ambiguous. This CDR3 comprises 14 residues. V dropped 8 bases and J dropped 1 base, with 12 bases sitting between them. Germline CDR1 reads MNHNS; CDR2 reads SASEGT. The CDR3 spells CASRGDGSNQPQHF. The DNA of the CDR3 is TGTGCCAGCCGGGGAGACGGGAGCAATCAGCCCCAGCATTTT.

V is TRBV9 and J is TRBJ1-2; tentatively, D is TRBD1 (6 bases). From germline, CDR1 is SGDLS and CDR2 YYNGEE. Trimming removed 2 bases at V and 5 bases at J, with 7 bases between. This CDR3 has 12 residues. For the CDR3, the DNA is TGTGCCAGCAGCGTGACAGGTTATGGCTACACCTTC. Translated, it gives CASSVTGYGYTF.

The chain uses TRBV11-2 and TRBJ2-7; 10 nucleotides line up with TRBD2. CDR1 is SGHAT and CDR2 is FQNNGV in the germline V gene. J gave up 13 bases and V 2 bases, and 14 bases lay outside the gene matches. This CDR3 has 15 amino acids. The CDR3 loop reads CASSLQGSPGLADYF. The DNA for the CDR3 is TGTGCCAGCAGCTTACAAGGATCACCCGGACTAGCGGATTACTTC.

This clone was seen only a few times. The chain links TRBV6-1 to TRBJ1-2; D remains unclear. Trimming stripped 4 bases from V and 1 base from J, with 13 bases between. Germline V CDR1 and CDR2: MNHNS, SASEGT. CDR3 length: 15 amino acids. DNA of the CDR3: TGTGCCAGCAGTGTGTGGGGAGCAGGTAACTATGGCTACACCTTC. This gives the protein CASSVWGAGNYGYTF.

V and J are TRBV30 and TRBJ1-1; no clear D gene. This CDR3 contains 11 residues. The V and J ends lost 4 bases and 11 bases respectively, with 14 bases between them. The germline V gene has CDR1 GTSNPN and CDR2 SVGIG (reference sequence). The CDR3 protein is CAWISGRGAFF. CDR3 coding DNA: TGTGCCTGGATTTCGGGTCGGGGTGCTTTCTTT. Drawing the rest from reference TRBV30 and TRBJ1-1, the complete variable domain is SQTIHQWPATLVQPVGSPLSLECTVEGTSNPNLYWYRQAAGRGLQLLFYSVGIGQISSEVPQNLSASRPQDRQFILSSKKLLLSDSGFYLCAWISGRGAFFGQGTRLTVV.

The rearrangement joins TRBV27 to TRBJ2-7, with D maybe TRBD2 (5 bases). The V gene's germline CDR1 is MNHEY and CDR2 SMNVEV (reference sequence). V lost 8 bases to trimming and J lost 0 bases, with 11 bases between them. The CDR3 covers 13 residues. The CDR3: CASSNGVSYEQYF. As DNA, the CDR3 is TGTGCCAGCTCCAACGGGGTCTCCTACGAGCAGTACTTC.

The rearrangement links TRBV27 to TRBJ2-2, with D possibly matching TRBD2 (6 bases). Per germline, CDR1 MNHEY and CDR2 SMNVEV (reference sequence). The V end was cut by 5 bases, the J end by 3 bases, with 10 bases between. The CDR3 covers 14 residues. CDR3 nucleotides: TGTGCCAGCAGTCGGCGGGAATACACCGGGGAGCTGTTTTTT. Protein sequence: CASSRREYTGELFF.

The chain joins TRBV27 to TRBJ2-7; 7 positions agree with TRBD1. Trimming at V came to 6 bases and at J to 3 bases, leaving 11 bases not matched to a gene. The CDR3 length is 15 residues. The V gene's germline CDR1 is MNHEY and CDR2 SMNVEV (reference sequence). The CDR3 spells CASSRLSGGSYEQYF. The CDR3 DNA follows: TGTGCCAGCAGCCGTTTGTCAGGGGGAAGCTACGAGCAGTACTTC.

The rearrangement joins TRBV30 to TRBJ2-7; 8 nucleotides align to TRBD1. This CDR3 is 12 amino acids long. V lost 1 base, J lost 8 bases, and 4 bases stayed unmatched. CDR1 GTSNPN and CDR2 SVGIG come from the germline V gene (reference sequence). CDR3 amino acids: CAWSGDRRKQYF. In nucleotides, the CDR3 is TGTGCCTGGAGTGGGGACAGGCGAAAGCAGTACTTC.

V and J are TRBV30 and TRBJ2-4; no firm D call. Germline V gene sequence: CDR1 GTSNPN, CDR2 SVGIG (reference sequence). Trimming took 5 bases from V and 7 from J, leaving 12 bases between them. The CDR3 has 12 amino acids. CDR3 amino acids: CAWARSANIQYF. DNA of the CDR3: TGTGCCTGGGCTAGGAGTGCTAACATTCAGTACTTC.

This clone was detected only once. CDR3 in amino acids: CASSLGQGVPGETQYF. In DNA form, the CDR3 reads TGCGCCAGCAGCTTAGGACAGGGGGTCCCGGGAGAGACCCAGTACTTC. This rearrangement joins TRBV5-1 to TRBJ2-5, with TRBD1 identical over 10 bases. The CDR3 spans 16 residues. V dropped 2 bases and J dropped 4; count of bases not matched to a gene: 8. The germline V gene encodes CDR1 SGHRS and CDR2 YFSETQ. Full variable domain (missing parts from reference TRBV5-1 and TRBJ2-5): KAGVTQTPRYLIKTRGQQVTLSCSPISGHRSVSWYQQTPGQGLQFLFEYFSETQRNKGNFPGRFSGRQFSNSRSEMNVSTLELGDSALYLCASSLGQGVPGETQYFGPGTRLLVL.

This clone was seen a single time. J is TRBJ1-3 and V is TRBV7-9; 11 positions agree with TRBD1. This CDR3 contains 19 residues. Germline CDR1 reads SEHNR; CDR2 reads FQNEAQ (reference sequence). Trimming cost V 4 bases and J 0 bases; bases outside gene matches: 11. CDR3: CASSSTGTGGSSSGNTIYF. The CDR3 nucleotides are TGTGCCAGCAGCTCAACCGGGACAGGGGGGTCCAGCTCTGGAAACACCATATATTTT.

This clone was seen once. The chain employs TRBV29-1 and TRBJ2-3; D uncertain. This CDR3 has 12 amino acids. Trimming pared 4 bases from V and 1 base from J, leaving 6 bases between. CDR1 and CDR2 (germline): SQVTM, ANQGSEA. In DNA, the CDR3 is TGCAGCGTTGTTTCAGGCACAGATACGCAGTATTTT. This sequence encodes CSVVSGTDTQYF.

In regard to this clone: Within the sample, other DNA sequences also encode this same CDR3. The chain links TRBV2 to TRBJ2-1; D not certain. The CDR3 totals 12 residues. Germline V lookup: CDR1 SNHLY, CDR2 FYNNEI. The V gene lost 6 bases and the J gene lost 4 bases, with 7 bases spanning the gap. The chain's CDR3 is CASSGSYNEQFF. CDR3 DNA: TGTGCCAGCAGCGGGTCTTACAATGAGCAGTTCTTC. The variable domain in full, completed from reference TRBV2 and TRBJ2-1, reads EPEVTQTPSHQVTQMGQEVILRCVPISNHLYFYWYRQILGQKVEFLVSFYNNEISEKSEIFDDQFSVERPDGSNFTLKIRSTKLEDSAMYFCASSGSYNEQFFGPGTRLTVL.

V usage is TRBV13 and J usage is TRBJ2-7; D is perhaps TRBD2 (6 bases). V dropped 3 bases and J dropped 3 bases, with 15 bases sitting between them. The CDR3 length is 15 residues. Germline V lookup: CDR1 PRHDT, CDR2 FYEKMQ (reference sequence). CDR3 region: CASSLTSGRDYEQYF. As DNA, the CDR3 is TGTGCCAGCAGCTTGACCTCCGGGAGAGACTACGAGCAGTACTTC.

V usage is TRBV6-1 and J usage is TRBJ2-5; the D is unclear. The CDR3 sequence is 13 residues long. The V gene lost 5 bases and the J gene lost 4 bases, with 11 bases spanning the gap. CDR1 MNHNS and CDR2 SASEGT come from the germline V gene. CDR3 region: CASSFGVGETQYF. CDR3 DNA: TGTGCCAGCAGTTTTGGGGTTGGAGAGACCCAGTACTTC.

V usage is TRBV30 and J usage is TRBJ2-5, with TRBD2 identical over 11 bases. The germline V gene encodes CDR1 GTSNPN and CDR2 SVGIG (reference sequence). With V trimmed by 2 bases and J by 5 bases, 7 bases remained unmatched. This CDR3 contains 15 residues. The CDR3, as DNA: TGTGCCTGGAGTCGACTAGCGGGAACCTTCGAGACCCAGTACTTC. This gives the protein CAWSRLAGTFETQYF.

The genes are TRBV27 and TRBJ2-7; D call uncertain. The germline V gene has CDR1 MNHEY and CDR2 SMNVEV (reference sequence). V was shortened by 1 base and J by 4 bases, with 20 bases between the two germline ends. The CDR3 sequence is 17 residues long. CDR3 in DNA: TGTGCCAGCAGTTTATTTGGCAGCGTCCCTCTGAGGTACGAGCAGTACTTC. Protein sequence: CASSLFGSVPLRYEQYF.

A single count supports this clone. The chain joins TRBV6-6 to TRBJ1-2; 7 bases map to TRBD1. V lost 0 bases and J lost 1; bases outside the gene matches: 5. This CDR3 is 16 amino acids long. In germline, CDR1 is MNHNY, CDR2 SVGAGI (reference sequence). This chain's CDR3 is CASSYSGQRNNYGYTF. The DNA for the CDR3 is TGTGCCAGCAGTTACTCGGGACAGCGAAATAACTATGGCTACACCTTC.

This chain links TRBV2 with TRBJ2-1, with 9 bases that match TRBD2. CDR3 length: 16 amino acids. The V segment lost 9 bases and the J segment 9 bases; nucleotides outside the gene matches: 18. Germline lookup yields CDR1 SNHLY and CDR2 FYNNEI. CDR3 DNA sequence: TGTGCCAGGTCCGCGGTGGGGAGCGGGAGGTCCGGTGAGCAGTTCTTC. Residues: CARSAVGSGRSGEQFF.

V usage is TRBV2 and J usage is TRBJ2-7; TRBD1 aligns across 9 bases. Germline assignment: CDR1 SNHLY and CDR2 FYNNEI. The ends lost 6 bases at V and 5 bases at J; junction bases unmatched: 5. This CDR3 has 13 residues. CDR3 loop: CASRGTGWNEQYF. The CDR3 nucleotides are TGTGCCAGCAGGGGGACAGGGTGGAACGAGCAGTACTTC.

V is TRBV30 and J is TRBJ2-7, with D perhaps TRBD2 (6 bases). CDR1 and CDR2 from the germline V gene are GTSNPN and SVGIG (reference sequence). The CDR3 is made up of 13 amino acids. The V end lost 0 bases, the J end lost 6 bases, and 12 bases lay between the germline ends. The CDR3 reads CAWSVGMTSEQYF. The CDR3, as DNA: TGTGCCTGGAGTGTAGGGATGACTAGCGAGCAGTACTTC.

The rearrangement links TRBV28 to TRBJ2-1, with 12 bases lining up with TRBD2. Germline CDR1 MDHEN, CDR2 SYDVKM. This CDR3 has 17 residues. The ends lost 9 bases at V and 6 bases at J; junction bases unmatched: 15. CDR3 DNA: TGTGCCAGAAGGAGCCTATTAGGACTAGCGGGACTCAATGAGCAGTTCTTC. Amino acid sequence: CARRSLLGLAGLNEQFF.

The CDR3 protein is CASSPRGQGPNTQYF. In nucleotides, the CDR3 is TGTGCCAGCAGTCCTCGCGGGCAGGGTCCAAATACGCAGTATTTT. The genes are TRBV28 and TRBJ2-3; D may correspond to TRBD1 or TRBD2 (5 bases each). Between the trimmed V and J ends, which lost 5 bases and 7 bases, there was a span of 19 bases. CDR3 length equals 15 residues. Germline V gene data show CDR1 as MDHEN and CDR2 as SYDVKM.

The V gene is TRBV6-5, the J gene TRBJ2-7; either TRBD1 or TRBD2 may supply D (5 bases each). The ends were cut back, 5 bases at V and 5 bases at J, with 13 bases in the middle. The CDR3 extends over 13 amino acids. Germline CDR1 is MNHEY and CDR2 is SVGAGI. CDR3 amino acids: CASSRDPAHEQYF. For the CDR3, the DNA is TGTGCCAGCAGTCGGGACCCGGCCCACGAGCAGTACTTC.

The chain has TRBV7-9 and TRBJ1-2; D is possibly TRBD1 (5 bases). Germline CDR1 reads SEHNR; CDR2 reads FQNEAQ (reference sequence). V lost 5 bases and J 0 bases, leaving 7 bases between the germline ends. CDR3 length: 13 residues. CDR3 in amino acids: CASSETANYGYTF. The CDR3 nucleotides read TGTGCCAGCAGCGAGACAGCTAACTATGGCTACACCTTC.

This chain connects TRBV10-3 to TRBJ2-7; D is unresolved. V lost 2 bases to trimming and J lost 3 bases, with 8 bases between them. In germline, CDR1 is ENHRY, CDR2 SYGVKD. The CDR3 contains 13 residues. For the CDR3, the DNA is TGTGCCATCAGTGAGGGCAGGAACTACGAGCAGTACTTC. This sequence encodes CAISEGRNYEQYF.

This clone was recorded only once. CDR3 in DNA: TGTGCCTGGAGTGTACAGCCGAGCTCCTACGAGCAGTACTTC. Residues: CAWSVQPSSYEQYF. The J gene is TRBJ2-7, the V gene TRBV30; the D is unclear. Germline assignment: CDR1 GTSNPN and CDR2 SVGIG (reference sequence). This CDR3 spans 14 amino acids. Trimming shortened V by 0 bases and J by 0 bases, and 9 bases separated the two germline ends.